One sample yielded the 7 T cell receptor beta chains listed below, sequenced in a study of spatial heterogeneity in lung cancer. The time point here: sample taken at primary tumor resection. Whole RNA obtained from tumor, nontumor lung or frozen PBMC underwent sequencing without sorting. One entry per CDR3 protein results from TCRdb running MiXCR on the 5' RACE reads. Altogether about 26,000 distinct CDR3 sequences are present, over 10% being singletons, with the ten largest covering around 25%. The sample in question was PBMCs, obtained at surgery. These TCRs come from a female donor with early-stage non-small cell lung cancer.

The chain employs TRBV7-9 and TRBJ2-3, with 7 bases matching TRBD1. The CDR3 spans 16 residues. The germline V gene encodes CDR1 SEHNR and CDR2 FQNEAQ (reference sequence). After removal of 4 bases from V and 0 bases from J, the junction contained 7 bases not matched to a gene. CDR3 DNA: TGTGCCAGCAGCTCAAGGACAGGACCTAGCACAGATACGCAGTATTTT. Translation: CASSSRTGPSTDTQYF.

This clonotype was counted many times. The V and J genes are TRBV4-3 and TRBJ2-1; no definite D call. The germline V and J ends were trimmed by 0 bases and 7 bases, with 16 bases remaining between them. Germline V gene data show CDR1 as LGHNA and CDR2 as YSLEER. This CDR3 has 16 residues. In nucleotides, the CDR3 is TGCGCCAGCAGCCAAGACGCTCTAGTGTTATCGAATGAGCAGTTCTTC. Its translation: CASSQDALVLSNEQFF.

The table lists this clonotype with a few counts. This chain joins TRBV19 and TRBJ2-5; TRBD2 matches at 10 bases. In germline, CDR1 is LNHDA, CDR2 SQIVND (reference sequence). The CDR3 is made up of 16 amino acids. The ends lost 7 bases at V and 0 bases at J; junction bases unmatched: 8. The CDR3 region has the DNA TGTGCCAGTACCCCCCGAACTAGCGGGAACCAAGAGACCCAGTACTTC. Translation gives CASTPRTSGNQETQYF.

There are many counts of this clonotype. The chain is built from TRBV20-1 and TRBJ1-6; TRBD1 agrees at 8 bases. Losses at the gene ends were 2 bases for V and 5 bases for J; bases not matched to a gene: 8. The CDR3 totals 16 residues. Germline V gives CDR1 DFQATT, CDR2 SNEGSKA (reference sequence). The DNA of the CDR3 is TGCAGTGCTAGAAATGACAGGGGCCTAAATAATTCACCCCTCCACTTT. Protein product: CSARNDRGLNNSPLHF.

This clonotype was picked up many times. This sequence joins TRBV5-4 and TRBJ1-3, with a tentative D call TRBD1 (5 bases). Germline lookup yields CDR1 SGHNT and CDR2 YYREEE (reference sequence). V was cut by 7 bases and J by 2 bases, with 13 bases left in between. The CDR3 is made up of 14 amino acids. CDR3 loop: CASAPGGAGNTIYF. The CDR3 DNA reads TGTGCCAGCGCTCCCGGAGGGGCTGGAAACACCATATATTTT.

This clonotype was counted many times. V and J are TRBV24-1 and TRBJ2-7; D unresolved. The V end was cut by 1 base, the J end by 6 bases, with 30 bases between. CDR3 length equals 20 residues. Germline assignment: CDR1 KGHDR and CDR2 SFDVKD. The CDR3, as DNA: TGTGCCACCAGTGATTTTGCTGGCGGCCAATGCACGGTCGGCTCAAGCGAGCAGTACGTC. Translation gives CATSDFAGGQCTVGSSEQYV.

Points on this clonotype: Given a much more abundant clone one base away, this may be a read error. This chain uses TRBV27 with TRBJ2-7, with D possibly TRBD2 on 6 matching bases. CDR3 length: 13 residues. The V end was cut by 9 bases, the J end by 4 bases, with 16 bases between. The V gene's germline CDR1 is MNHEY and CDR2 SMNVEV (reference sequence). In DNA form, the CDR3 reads TGTGCCAGGGGACTCGGGACGGAATACGAGCAGTACTTC. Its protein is CARGLGTEYEQYF.